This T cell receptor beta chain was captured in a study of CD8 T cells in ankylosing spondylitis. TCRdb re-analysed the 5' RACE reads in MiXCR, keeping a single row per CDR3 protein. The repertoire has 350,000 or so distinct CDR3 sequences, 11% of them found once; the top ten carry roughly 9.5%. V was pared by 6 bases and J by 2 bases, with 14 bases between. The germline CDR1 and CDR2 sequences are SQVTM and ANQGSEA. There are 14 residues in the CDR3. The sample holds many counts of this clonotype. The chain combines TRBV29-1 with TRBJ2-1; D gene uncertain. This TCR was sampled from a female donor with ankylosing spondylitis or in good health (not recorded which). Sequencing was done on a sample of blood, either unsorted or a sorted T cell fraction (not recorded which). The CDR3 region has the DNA TGCAGCGTCCCGTTTGGGGTCACCTACAATGAGCAGTTCTTC. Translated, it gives CSVPFGVTYNEQFF.